This TCR beta chain was recovered during a study of blood T cells in healthy people across ages. Findings and caveats of the study: Older age went with lower TCR beta diversity per million T cells, in a roughly linear way. Both higher diversity and more naive CD4+ cells marked long-lived donors when set against aged donors.

The CDR3 is 12 residues long. Germline V gene data show CDR1 as SQVTM and CDR2 as ANQGSEA. Trimming shortened V by 7 bases and J by 7 bases, and 14 bases separated the two germline ends. About this clonotype: Its antigen is undetermined.

The use of a sample-barcoded 5' primer and a J-beta primer mix characterized a second PCR of roughly 6 to 11 cycles. Every cDNA molecule carried a tag from a template-switch adaptor bearing 12 random nucleotides. TCRdb re-called the 5' RACE reads through MiXCR, storing one row per CDR3 protein. The sample consists of about 1,500,000 distinct CDR3 sequences, approximately 38% of them appearing once. V is TRBV29-1 and J is TRBJ2-1; either TRBD1 or TRBD2 may fit D (7 bases each). Sequencing was done on a sample of blood. The source of this sequence is a woman aged 18-29 years in good health. The DNA for the CDR3 is TGCAGCGCAGGGGGGGCTTCAAATGAGCAGTTCTTC. This sequence encodes CSAGGASNEQFF.